One and the same sample provided the 22 T cell receptor beta chains below, sequenced in a study of T-cell reconstitution after alpha-beta-depleted transplantation in children. The authors prepared the TCRbeta library with unique molecular identifiers. TCRdb ran MiXCR on the PCR reads and lists one entry per CDR3 protein. The sample contains about a million distinct CDR3 sequences, about 29% of which appear only once. The sample in question was PBMCs, mostly from graft donor cells, obtained 360 days after TCRalphabeta/CD19-depleted stem cell transplant. Receptors originate from a boy in the first two years of life who had a stem cell transplant for SCID, so the T cells may come from the graft donor.

The sample holds a few counts of this clonotype. The V and J genes are TRBV20-1 and TRBJ2-3; no definite D call. Germline lookup yields CDR1 DFQATT and CDR2 SNEGSKA (reference sequence). This CDR3 contains 13 residues. V lost 2 bases and J 2 bases, leaving 8 bases between the germline ends. The CDR3, as DNA: TGCAGTGCTAGAAACCCGCACACAGATACGCAGTATTTT. This translates into CSARNPHTDTQYF.

This clonotype was counted only a few times. V and J are TRBV5-4 and TRBJ1-2, with D possibly matching TRBD1 (6 bases). Germline loops: CDR1 SGHNT, CDR2 YYREEE (reference sequence). CDR3 length: 18 amino acids. V lost 2 bases and J 0 bases, leaving 20 bases between the germline ends. DNA of the CDR3: TGTGCCAGCAGCTTCGATGCCAACAGGGTTCCCACTAACTATGGCTACACCTTC. Amino acids: CASSFDANRVPTNYGYTF.

V gene TRBV7-2 combines with J gene TRBJ1-1; D ambiguous. The CDR3 loop spans 11 amino acids. Between the trimmed V and J ends, which lost 6 bases and 7 bases, there was a span of 9 bases. Germline CDR1 and CDR2: SGHTA and FQGNSA. The CDR3 sequence: CASRRQFEAFF. Here the CDR3 DNA reads TGTGCCAGCAGGAGACAATTTGAAGCTTTCTTT. The variable domain in full, completed from reference TRBV7-2 and TRBJ1-1, reads GAGVSQSPSNKVTEKGKDVELRCDPISGHTALYWYRQSLGQGLEFLIYFQGNSAPDKSGLPSDRFSAERTGGSVSTLTIQRTQQEDSAVYLCASRRQFEAFFGQGTRLTVV.

The rearrangement links TRBV2 to TRBJ2-7, with 7 bases identical to TRBD2. V lost 4 bases to trimming and J lost 3 bases; unmatched junction nucleotides: 9. The CDR3 is 15 residues long. Germline V gene data show CDR1 as SNHLY and CDR2 as FYNNEI. CDR3 region: CASSATGGGYYEQYF. The CDR3, as DNA: TGTGCCAGCAGTGCGACGGGGGGTGGTTACTACGAGCAGTACTTC.

This clonotype was counted a few times. V and J are TRBV4-1 and TRBJ2-2, with a possible D match to TRBD2 (7 bases). Germline loops: CDR1 MGHRA, CDR2 YSYEKL. CDR3 length: 17 amino acids. V lost 1 base and J 1 base, leaving 13 bases between the germline ends. The CDR3 DNA is TGCGCCAGCAGCCAAGTTCTTAGGGGGGGGAACACCGGGGAGCTGTTTTTT. Protein: CASSQVLRGGNTGELFF.

The chain recombines TRBV20-1 with TRBJ1-2; D is uncertain. The CDR3 is 13 residues long. V dropped 6 bases and J dropped 0 bases, with 11 bases sitting between them. The germline V gene encodes CDR1 DFQATT and CDR2 SNEGSKA (reference sequence). The CDR3 protein is CSAYDRTNYGYTF. The CDR3 coding sequence is TGCAGTGCATACGACCGTACTAACTATGGCTACACCTTC.

The chain's CDR3 is CSAFPWTSGGLTYEQYF. The CDR3 DNA follows: TGCAGTGCTTTCCCCTGGACTAGCGGGGGCCTAACCTACGAGCAGTACTTC. The rearrangement joins TRBV20-1 to TRBJ2-7, with TRBD2 matching over 13 bases. Losses at the gene ends were 5 bases for V and 2 bases for J; bases not matched to a gene: 12. There are 17 residues in the CDR3. Germline CDR1 is DFQATT and CDR2 is SNEGSKA (reference sequence).

This chain joins TRBV5-1 and TRBJ2-5; maybe TRBD1 (6 bases). CDR1 is SGHRS and CDR2 is YFSETQ in the germline V gene. The CDR3 consists of 14 residues. V gave up 5 bases and J gave up 7 bases, with 18 bases separating them. For the CDR3, the DNA is TGCGCCAGCAGGGGGTCTTCAGGGGAAGGGACCCAGTACTTC. Translation gives CASRGSSGEGTQYF.

The CDR3 reads CASSLMGTDVYNEQFF. CDR3 sequence (DNA): TGTGCCAGCAGCTTAATGGGCACGGACGTCTACAATGAGCAGTTCTTC. The chain recombines TRBV7-3 with TRBJ2-1, with D unresolved. Trimming removed 1 base at V and 3 bases at J, with 13 bases between. The CDR3 totals 16 residues. Germline CDR1 reads SGHTA; CDR2 reads FQGTGA.

The table lists this clonotype with a few counts. The CDR3 DNA reads as TGTGCCAGCGTTGGGGGACAGGGACGACTACGAAACTATGGCTACACCTTC. This codes for CASVGGQGRLRNYGYTF. The chain recombines TRBV6-2 or TRBV6-3 with TRBJ1-2, with 9 nucleotides matching TRBD1. Germline assignment: CDR1 MNHEY and CDR2 SVGEGT. Unmatched junction bases numbered 15, after V lost 8 bases and J lost 2 bases. This CDR3 is 17 amino acids long.

This clonotype was found a few times. The chain combines TRBV27 with TRBJ2-5; 8 bases line up with TRBD2. Looked up from germline, CDR1 is MNHEY and CDR2 is SMNVEV (reference sequence). Losses at the gene ends were 5 bases for V and 3 bases for J; bases not matched to a gene: 8. The CDR3 is 15 amino acids. This chain's CDR3 is CASSPLGLAEETQYF. The CDR3 coding sequence is TGTGCCAGCAGTCCCCTTGGACTAGCCGAAGAGACCCAGTACTTC.

V and J are TRBV20-1 and TRBJ2-5; D is perhaps TRBD2 (5 bases). V lost 5 bases and J 7 bases, leaving 11 bases between the germline ends. Germline V gene lookup returns CDR1 DFQATT and CDR2 SNEGSKA (reference sequence). This CDR3 contains 11 residues. The CDR3 loop reads CSAYLEGTQYF. The CDR3 DNA sequence: TGCAGTGCTTATCTCGAGGGGACCCAGTACTTC.

This clonotype came up a few times. The chain joins TRBV7-2 to TRBJ2-1; 9 nucleotides align to TRBD1. This CDR3 has 15 residues. V was clipped by 5 bases and J by 8 bases; unmatched bases: 10. Germline CDR1 and CDR2: SGHTA and FQGNSA. The CDR3 spells CASSRAGTGKDEQFF. DNA of the CDR3: TGTGCCAGCAGCCGCGCCGGGACAGGGAAAGATGAGCAGTTCTTC.

The chain has TRBV11-1 and TRBJ2-5, with 11 bases aligning to TRBD2. Trimming at V came to 4 bases and at J to 5 bases, leaving 15 bases not matched to a gene. Germline-derived CDR1 and CDR2 are SGHAT and FQDESV (reference sequence). The CDR3 is 18 residues long. The CDR3 region has the DNA TGTGCCAGCAGCTCACCAGGGACTAGCGGACGACTTATGGAGACCCAGTACTTC. Translated, it gives CASSSPGTSGRLMETQYF.

The rearrangement uses TRBV19 and TRBJ2-1, with D tentatively TRBD1 (5 bases). The CDR3 sequence is 15 residues long. V gave up 7 bases and J gave up 4 bases, with 17 bases separating them. The germline gives CDR1 LNHDA, CDR2 SQIVND (reference sequence). CDR3 in DNA: TGTGCCAGTACCCCCAGGGCGCCCTTATACAATGAGCAGTTCTTC. Translation gives CASTPRAPLYNEQFF.

This sequence joins TRBV7-8 and TRBJ2-3, with D possibly called TRBD1 or TRBD2 (6 bases each). Trimming stripped 1 base from V and 4 bases from J, with 9 bases between. The CDR3 totals 14 residues. Germline V gives CDR1 SGHVS, CDR2 FQNEAQ. The CDR3 reads CASSLEGGSDTQYF. The CDR3 DNA follows: TGTGCCAGCAGCTTAGAAGGGGGGTCAGATACGCAGTATTTT. Drawing the rest from reference TRBV7-8 and TRBJ2-3, the complete variable domain is GAGVSQSPRYKVAKRGQDVALRCDPISGHVSLFWYQQALGQGPEFLTYFQNEAQLDKSGLPSDRFFAERPEGSVSTLKIQRTQQEDSAVYLCASSLEGGSDTQYFGPGTRLTVL.

V is TRBV11-2 and J is TRBJ2-1; D may be TRBD1 or TRBD2 (5 bases each). V lost 0 bases, J lost 3 bases, and 15 bases lay in between. Looked up from germline, CDR1 is SGHAT and CDR2 is FQNNGV. This CDR3 region has 17 residues. The CDR3 coding sequence is TGTGCCAGCAGCTTAGAGGGACCTGTTTTGGTCTACAATGAGCAGTTCTTC. It encodes CASSLEGPVLVYNEQFF.

The V and J genes are TRBV15 and TRBJ1-2; weak D call: TRBD1 (6 bases). Germline values: CDR1 LNHNV, CDR2 YYDKDF (reference sequence). Trimming stripped 0 bases from V and 8 bases from J, with 16 bases between. This CDR3 spans 15 amino acids. The DNA for the CDR3 is TGTGCCACCAGCAGAGAAGGGTCGGGGGCTCGAGGCTACACCTTC. It is translated as CATSREGSGARGYTF.

The chain has TRBV4-1 and TRBJ2-2; 12 bases are a match to TRBD2. After removal of 2 bases from V and 3 bases from J, the junction contained 1 base not matched to a gene. Germline V gives CDR1 MGHRA, CDR2 YSYEKL. The CDR3 runs to 16 residues. The CDR3 region is CASSQRTSGDTGELFF. CDR3 DNA sequence: TGCGCCAGCAGCCAACGGACTAGCGGGGACACCGGGGAGCTGTTTTTT.

The chain is built from TRBV4-3 and TRBJ2-3, with D uncertain. This CDR3 is 17 amino acids long. Trimming removed 2 bases from V and 0 bases from J, with 15 bases in between. CDR1 LGHNA and CDR2 YSLEER come from the germline V gene. The CDR3 DNA reads TGCGCCAGCAGCCAATGGATCTTATCAGAGAGCACAGATACGCAGTATTTT. It yields the protein CASSQWILSESTDTQYF.

This clonotype was seen ten or more times. The chain has TRBV11-2 and TRBJ2-3, with TRBD2 matching over 8 bases. The CDR3 is made up of 15 amino acids. The V gene's germline CDR1 is SGHAT and CDR2 FQNNGV. V trimming: 2 bases; J trimming: 5 bases; junction bases outside the gene matches: 6. In nucleotides, the CDR3 is TGTGCCAGCAGCTTACGGCGGGGGGCGGGAGATACGCAGTATTTT. Its translation is CASSLRRGAGDTQYF.

This clonotype has ten or more counts. The J gene is TRBJ1-4, the V gene TRBV20-1; D is uncertain. Trimming stripped 3 bases from V and 8 bases from J, with 13 bases between. CDR3 length: 13 residues. CDR1 and CDR2 (germline): DFQATT, SNEGSKA (reference sequence). The CDR3 loop is CSARDGLREKLFF. CDR3 nucleotides: TGCAGTGCTAGGGATGGGTTGCGGGAAAAACTGTTTTTT.